The next 21 T cell receptor beta chains were all read from a single sample in a study of blood T cell repertoires in COVID-19. Profiling relied on immunoSEQ multiplex PCR, and the TCRdb table lists in-frame clones only, not all of them. This table has tens of thousands of clones, about 86% appearing once. Specimen: peripheral blood. The receptors originated from a human donor in a cohort sampled during active COVID-19.

The rearrangement uses TRBV3-1 (or the pseudogene TRBV3-2) and TRBJ1-2; the D is unclear. Germline CDR1 reads LGHDT; CDR2 reads YNNKEL (reference sequence). CDR3 length: 11 amino acids. Trimming removed 3 bases at V and 8 bases at J, with 7 bases between. The chain's CDR3 is CASSHDRGYTF. As DNA, the CDR3 is TGTGCCAGCAGCCATGATCGGGGCTACACCTTC.

The V gene is TRBV19, the J gene TRBJ2-3, with 7 bases aligning to TRBD1. The CDR3 consists of 15 residues. V lost 3 bases, J lost 7 bases, and 10 bases stayed unmatched. CDR1 is LNHDA and CDR2 is SQIVND in the germline V gene (reference sequence). CDR3 region: CASSIRVGGVNTQYF. CDR3 nucleotide sequence: TGTGCCAGTAGTATCCGGGTAGGGGGCGTAAATACGCAGTATTTT.

The J gene is TRBJ1-1, the V gene TRBV7-2; TRBD1 is a possible D gene (6 bases). Germline V CDR1 and CDR2: SGHTA, FQGNSA. This CDR3 spans 14 amino acids. V shed 1 base and J shed 6 bases, with 12 bases lying between them. Here the CDR3 DNA reads TGTGCCAGCAGCTTAGAAGAACAGGGACCTGAAGCTTTCTTT. Translated: CASSLEEQGPEAFF.

The chain is built from TRBV4-1 and TRBJ1-6; maybe TRBD1 (5 bases). The germline V gene encodes CDR1 MGHRA and CDR2 YSYEKL. CDR3 length: 17 amino acids. Trimming pared 3 bases from V and 5 bases from J, leaving 17 bases between. DNA for the CDR3: TGCGCCAGCAGCCACACCGATCGGAGACAGAATAATTCACCCCTCCACTTT. As protein: CASSHTDRRQNNSPLHF.

V and J are TRBV6-5 and TRBJ2-2; maybe TRBD1 (6 bases). The CDR3 sequence is 13 residues long. Germline assignment: CDR1 MNHEY and CDR2 SVGAGI. Trimming left V 7 bases short and J 5 bases short, with 11 bases between. For the CDR3, the DNA is TGTGCCAGCACCGACAGGCTGACCGGGGAGCTGTTTTTT. It translates to CASTDRLTGELFF.

The chain carries TRBV6-6 and TRBJ2-7, with a tentative D call TRBD1 (6 bases). The CDR3 length is 12 residues. Germline loops: CDR1 MNHNY, CDR2 SVGAGI (reference sequence). Trimming cost V 6 bases and J 3 bases, with 9 bases left between them. The CDR3 sequence: CASSPGVYEQYF. For the CDR3, the DNA is TGTGCCAGCAGCCCAGGGGTCTACGAGCAGTACTTC.

The rearrangement links TRBV7-3 to TRBJ2-3; 9 bases map to TRBD2. With 5 bases clipped from V and 1 base from J, the junction kept 4 bases outside the gene matches. The germline V gene has CDR1 SGHTA and CDR2 FQGTGA. The CDR3 is made up of 15 amino acids. Here the CDR3 DNA reads TGTGCCAGCAGCCAGTTAGCGGGGGGCACAGATACGCAGTATTTT. Amino acids: CASSQLAGGTDTQYF.

The chain carries TRBV7-2 and TRBJ1-6; TRBD1 might be the D (6 bases). Trimming took off 1 base at V and 10 bases at J, with 11 bases between the two ends. Per germline, CDR1 SGHTA and CDR2 FQGNSA. The length of the CDR3 is 14 residues. The CDR3 nucleotides are TGTGCCAGCAGCTTAGGACAGGCGGTGTCACCCCTCCACTTT. Amino acid sequence: CASSLGQAVSPLHF. Full variable domain (rest looked up from reference TRBV7-2 and TRBJ1-6): GAGVSQSPSNKVTEKGKDVELRCDPISGHTALYWYRQSLGQGLEFLIYFQGNSAPDKSGLPSDRFSAERTGGSVSTLTIQRTQQEDSAVYLCASSLGQAVSPLHFGNGTRLTVT.

This rearrangement joins TRBV21-1 to TRBJ1-4; the D segment call TRBD1 is taken from the table without a DNA check. TRBV21-1 is noted as a pseudogene. The CDR3 spans 15 residues. CDR3 residues: CASRPTRTGNEKLFF. CDR3 DNA: TGTGCCAGCAGACCCACTAGGACAGGAAATGAAAAACTGTTTTTT.

The chain couples TRBV28 to TRBJ1-6, with 7 bases fitting TRBD1. Germline V gene data show CDR1 as MDHEN and CDR2 as SYDVKM. This CDR3 is 14 amino acids long. V shed 5 bases and J 10 bases; nucleotides not matched to a gene: 8. The CDR3 spells CASSRTGDGSPLHF. Written as DNA, the CDR3 is TGTGCCAGCAGTCGGACAGGCGATGGATCACCCCTCCACTTT.

The chain links TRBV5-1 to TRBJ2-7; possible D gene TRBD1, 5 bases. Trimming pared 3 bases from V and 5 bases from J, leaving 15 bases between. This CDR3 has 14 amino acids. CDR1 is SGHRS, CDR2 YFSETQ, per germline. For the CDR3, the DNA is TGCGCCAGCAGCTGGACCAACCCCAGGGACGAGCAGTACTTC. It specifies CASSWTNPRDEQYF.

CDR3 DNA sequence: TGTGCCAGTAGTATTCTCGCGACAGGGCGCTCTCACGAGCAGTACTTC. Residues: CASSILATGRSHEQYF. This chain connects TRBV19 to TRBJ2-7, with 7 positions matching TRBD1. This CDR3 spans 16 amino acids. Germline-derived CDR1 and CDR2 are LNHDA and SQIVND (reference sequence). Trimming at V came to 3 bases and at J to 5 bases, leaving 13 bases not matched to a gene.

For the CDR3, the DNA is TGTGCCAGCAGTTTCGGGACAGAAAACAATGAGCAGTTCTTC. It yields the protein CASSFGTENNEQFF. The chain couples TRBV27 to TRBJ2-1, with TRBD1 matching over 7 bases. Losses at the gene ends were 3 bases for V and 5 bases for J; bases not matched to a gene: 4. Per the germline V gene, CDR1 is MNHEY and CDR2 is SMNVEV (reference sequence). The CDR3 is 14 amino acids.

The chain uses TRBV5-1 and TRBJ2-7; 7 bases are a match to TRBD1. Trimming took 4 bases from V and 5 from J; bases not matched to a gene: 18. Germline V lookup: CDR1 SGHRS, CDR2 YFSETQ. CDR3 length equals 17 residues. CDR3: CASSRTPTGLVPHEQYF. In DNA form, the CDR3 reads TGCGCCAGCAGCCGAACCCCGACAGGGCTCGTTCCCCACGAGCAGTACTTC.

V usage is TRBV7-3 and J usage is TRBJ2-3; TRBD2 is a possible D gene (6 bases). There are 16 residues in the CDR3. Germline CDR1 and CDR2: SGHTA and FQGTGA. The V and J ends lost 0 bases and 7 bases respectively, with 17 bases between them. DNA of the CDR3: TGTGCCAGCAGCTTAACGTCCGCGGGGAGCAAAAATACGCAGTATTTT. Translation: CASSLTSAGSKNTQYF.

The rearrangement uses TRBV4-2 and TRBJ1-2; 7 nucleotides match TRBD1. Germline CDR1 and CDR2: LGHNA and YNFKEQ. The CDR3 runs to 15 residues. With V trimmed by 0 bases and J by 3 bases, 4 bases remained unmatched. CDR3 residues: CASSQDGGQDYGYTF. CDR3 bases: TGTGCCAGCAGCCAAGACGGAGGACAGGACTATGGCTACACCTTC.

In this sample, this clone turned up once. The chain couples TRBV10-3 to TRBJ2-7; possible D gene TRBD1, 6 bases. This CDR3 is 13 amino acids long. Germline loops: CDR1 ENHRY, CDR2 SYGVKD. The ends were cut back, 3 bases at V and 6 bases at J, with 12 bases in the middle. In nucleotides, the CDR3 is TGTGCCATCAGTGAATCCAGGGGTAGCGAGCAGTACTTC. Protein product: CAISESRGSEQYF.

The rearrangement joins TRBV24-1 to TRBJ2-1; possible D gene TRBD1, 6 bases. CDR3 size: 13 residues. Between the trimmed V and J ends, which lost 3 bases and 10 bases, there was a span of 12 bases. Per the germline V gene, CDR1 is KGHDR and CDR2 is SFDVKD. The CDR3 loop reads CATSDNTGMEQFF. In nucleotides, the CDR3 is TGTGCCACCAGTGATAATACAGGGATGGAGCAGTTCTTC.

This chain joins TRBV14 and TRBJ1-6; the D is unclear. The CDR3 totals 14 residues. CDR1 and CDR2 (germline): SGHDN, FVKESK. Trimming pared 2 bases from V and 5 bases from J, leaving 7 bases between. The chain's CDR3 is CASSQIRNNSPLHF. CDR3 sequence (DNA): TGTGCCAGCAGCCAAATCAGGAATAATTCACCCCTCCACTTT.

The CDR3, as DNA: TGTGCCAGCAGTTCAACTAGCACAGATACGCAGTATTTT. This encodes CASSSTSTDTQYF. The V gene is TRBV12-3 or TRBV12-4, the J gene TRBJ2-3; D gene uncertain. Deletions cut 4 bases from V and 0 bases from J, with 5 bases between. CDR3 size: 13 residues.

The chain is built from TRBV10-3 and TRBJ1-2; TRBD1 is a possible D gene (5 bases). Germline CDR1 is ENHRY and CDR2 is SYGVKD. Between the trimmed V and J ends, which lost 6 bases and 4 bases, there was a span of 12 bases. This CDR3 has 13 residues. The CDR3: CAISPTDSYGYTF. CDR3 in DNA: TGTGCCATCAGCCCCACCGACAGCTATGGCTACACCTTC.